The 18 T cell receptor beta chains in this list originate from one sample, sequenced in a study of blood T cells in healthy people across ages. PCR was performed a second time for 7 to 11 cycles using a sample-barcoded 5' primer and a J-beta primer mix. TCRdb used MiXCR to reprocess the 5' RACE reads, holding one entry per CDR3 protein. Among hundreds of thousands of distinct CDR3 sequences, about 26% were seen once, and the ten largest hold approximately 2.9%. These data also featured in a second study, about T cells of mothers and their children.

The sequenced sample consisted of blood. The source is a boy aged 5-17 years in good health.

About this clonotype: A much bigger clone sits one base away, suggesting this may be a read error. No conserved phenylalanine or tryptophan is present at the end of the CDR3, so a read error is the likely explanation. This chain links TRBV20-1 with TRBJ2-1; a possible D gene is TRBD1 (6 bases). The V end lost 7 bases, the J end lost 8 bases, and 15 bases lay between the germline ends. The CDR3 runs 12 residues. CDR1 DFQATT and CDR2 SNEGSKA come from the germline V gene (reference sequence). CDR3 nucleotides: TGCAGTGGAGGGGGATCGGCGTATGAGCAGTTCCTC. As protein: CSGGGSAYEQFL.

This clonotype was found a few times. CDR3 coding DNA: TGTGCCAGCAGCCCCATCGGGGGGACGGGTGGAAACACCATATATTTT. Its translation is CASSPIGGTGGNTIYF. The V call is TRBV9, the J call TRBJ1-3, with D perhaps TRBD1 (5 bases). Trimming removed 4 bases from V and 3 bases from J, with 17 bases in between. The germline V gene has CDR1 SGDLS and CDR2 YYNGEE. The CDR3 loop spans 16 amino acids.

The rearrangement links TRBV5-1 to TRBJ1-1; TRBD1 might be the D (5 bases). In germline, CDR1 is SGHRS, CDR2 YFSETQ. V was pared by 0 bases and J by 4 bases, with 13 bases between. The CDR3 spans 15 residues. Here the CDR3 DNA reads TGCGCCAGCAGCTTGGCCAGGGAGAGGACCACTGAAGCTTTCTTT. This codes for CASSLARERTTEAFF.

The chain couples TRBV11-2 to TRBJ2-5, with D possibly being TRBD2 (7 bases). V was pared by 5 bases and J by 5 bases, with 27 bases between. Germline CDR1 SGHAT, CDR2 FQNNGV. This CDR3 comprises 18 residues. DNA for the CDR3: TGTGCCAGCAGCCCCGGGGTAGCTTGGGGGGGGGCCATGGAGACCCAGTACTTC. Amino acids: CASSPGVAWGGAMETQYF.

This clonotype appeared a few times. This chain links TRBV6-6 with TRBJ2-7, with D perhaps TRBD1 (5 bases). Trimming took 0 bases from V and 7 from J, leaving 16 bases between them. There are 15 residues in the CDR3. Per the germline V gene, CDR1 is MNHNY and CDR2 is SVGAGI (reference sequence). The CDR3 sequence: CASSYSSTAYEEQYF. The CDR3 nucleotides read TGTGCCAGCAGTTACTCGTCGACAGCCTATGAGGAGCAGTACTTC.

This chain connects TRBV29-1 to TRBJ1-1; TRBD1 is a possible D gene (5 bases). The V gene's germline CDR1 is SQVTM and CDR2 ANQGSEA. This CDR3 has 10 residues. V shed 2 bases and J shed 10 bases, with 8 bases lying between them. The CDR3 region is CSVEWGSAFF. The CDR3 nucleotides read TGCAGCGTTGAATGGGGGTCAGCTTTCTTT. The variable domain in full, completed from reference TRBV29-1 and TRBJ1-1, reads SAVISQKPSRDICQRGTSLTIQCQVDSQVTMMFWYRQQPGQSLTLIATANQGSEATYESGFVIDKFPISRPNLTFSTLTVSNMSPEDSSIYLCSVEWGSAFFGQGTRLTVV.

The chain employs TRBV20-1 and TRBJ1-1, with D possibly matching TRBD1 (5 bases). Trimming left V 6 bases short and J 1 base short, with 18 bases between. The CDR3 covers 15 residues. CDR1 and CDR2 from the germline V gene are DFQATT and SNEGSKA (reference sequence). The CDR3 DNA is TGCAGTGCCACCAACCCCCGTACAGGGAACACTGAAGCTTTCTTT. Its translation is CSATNPRTGNTEAFF.

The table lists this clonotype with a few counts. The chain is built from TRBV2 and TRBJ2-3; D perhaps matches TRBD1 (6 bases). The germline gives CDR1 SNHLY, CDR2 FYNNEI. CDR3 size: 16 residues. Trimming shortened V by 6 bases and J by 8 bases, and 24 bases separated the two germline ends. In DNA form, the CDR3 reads TGTGCCAGCAGCTTTACTATCGGGACAATCAGTCGTACGCAGTATTTT. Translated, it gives CASSFTIGTISRTQYF.

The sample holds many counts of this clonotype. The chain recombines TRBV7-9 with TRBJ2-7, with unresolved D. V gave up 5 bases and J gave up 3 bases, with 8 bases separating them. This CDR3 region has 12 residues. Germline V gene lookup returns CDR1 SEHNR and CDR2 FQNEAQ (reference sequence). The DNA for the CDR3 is TGTGCCAGCAGCCCGGAACGCTACGAGCAGTACTTC. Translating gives CASSPERYEQYF.

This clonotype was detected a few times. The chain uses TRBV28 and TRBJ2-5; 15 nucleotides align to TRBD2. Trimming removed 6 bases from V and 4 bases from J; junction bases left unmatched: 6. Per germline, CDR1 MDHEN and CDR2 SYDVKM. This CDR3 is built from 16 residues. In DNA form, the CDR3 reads TGTGCCAGCAGCCAGGGGGGACTAGCGGGAGGAGAGACCCAGTACTTC. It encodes CASSQGGLAGGETQYF.

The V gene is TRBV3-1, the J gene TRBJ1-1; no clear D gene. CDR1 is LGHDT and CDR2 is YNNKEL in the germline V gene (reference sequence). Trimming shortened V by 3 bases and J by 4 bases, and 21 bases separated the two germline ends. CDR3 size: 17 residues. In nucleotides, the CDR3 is TGTGCCAGCAGCCACCTCCCCGGCAGGTCGGCGGGCACTGAAGCTTTCTTT. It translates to CASSHLPGRSAGTEAFF.

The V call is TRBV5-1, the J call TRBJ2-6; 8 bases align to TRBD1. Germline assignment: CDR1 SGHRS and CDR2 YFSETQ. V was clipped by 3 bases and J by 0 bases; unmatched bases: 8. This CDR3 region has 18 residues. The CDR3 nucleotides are TGCGCCAGCAGCTCCCGGACAGGGAGAATCTCTGGGGCCAACGTCCTGACTTTC. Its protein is CASSSRTGRISGANVLTF.

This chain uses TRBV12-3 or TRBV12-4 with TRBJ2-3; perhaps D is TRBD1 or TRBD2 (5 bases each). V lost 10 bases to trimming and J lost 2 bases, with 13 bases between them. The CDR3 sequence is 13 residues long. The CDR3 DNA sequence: TGTGCCATAGACAAGGGGACCACAGATACGCAGTATTTT. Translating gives CAIDKGTTDTQYF.

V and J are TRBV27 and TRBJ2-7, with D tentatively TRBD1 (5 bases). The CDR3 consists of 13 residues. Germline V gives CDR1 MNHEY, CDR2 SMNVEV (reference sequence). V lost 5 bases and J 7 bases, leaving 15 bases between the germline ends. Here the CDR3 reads CASSPFPGLEQYF. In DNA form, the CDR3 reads TGTGCCAGCAGTCCCTTTCCAGGGCTAGAGCAGTACTTC.

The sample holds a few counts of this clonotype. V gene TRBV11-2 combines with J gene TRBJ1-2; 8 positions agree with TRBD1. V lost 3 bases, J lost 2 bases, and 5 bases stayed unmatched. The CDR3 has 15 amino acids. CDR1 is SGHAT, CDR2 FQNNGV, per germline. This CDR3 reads CASSFTDRANYGYTF. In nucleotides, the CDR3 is TGTGCCAGCAGCTTCACGGACAGGGCCAACTATGGCTACACCTTC.

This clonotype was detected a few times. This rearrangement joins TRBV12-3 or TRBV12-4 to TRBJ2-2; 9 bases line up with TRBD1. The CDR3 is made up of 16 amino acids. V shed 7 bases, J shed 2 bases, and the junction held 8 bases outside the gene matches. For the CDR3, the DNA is TGTGCCAGCACCTGGGGACAGGGAGTAAACACCGGGGAGCTGTTTTTT. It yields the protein CASTWGQGVNTGELFF.

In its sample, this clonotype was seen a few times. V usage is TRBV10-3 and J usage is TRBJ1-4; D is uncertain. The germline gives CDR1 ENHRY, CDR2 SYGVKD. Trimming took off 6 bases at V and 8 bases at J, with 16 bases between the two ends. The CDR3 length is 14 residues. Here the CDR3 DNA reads TGTGCCATCAGCCGGACGTTAGACTGGGAAAAACTGTTTTTT. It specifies CAISRTLDWEKLFF.

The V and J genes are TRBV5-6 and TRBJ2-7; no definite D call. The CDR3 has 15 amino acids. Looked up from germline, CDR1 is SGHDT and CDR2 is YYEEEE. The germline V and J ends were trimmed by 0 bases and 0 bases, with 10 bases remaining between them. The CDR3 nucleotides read TGTGCCAGCAGCTTGGAGGCAAGGAGCTCCTACGAGCAGTACTTC. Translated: CASSLEARSSYEQYF.